Described below is a single T cell receptor beta chain sequence and its context. No cognate antigen has been identified for it. The sample holds no much larger clone one base away, and base qualities are not on file. This entry belongs to a study of blood T cell repertoires in COVID-19 (dated by TCRdb to about 2020). Background on the whole study: Collaborator samples came from the United States, Italy and Spain and covered acute and convalescent phases of COVID-19. The dataset comprised deeply sampled blood TCRbeta repertoires from subjects exposed to, actively infected with, or recovered from COVID-19. The material from the prospective study consisted of cDNA or gDNA derived from T cells, B-cell-depleted T cells, or PBMCs. HLA class I and class II types, where available, came from metadata supplied by the sample provider rather than from assay-based typing. A freely available public database, intended as a resource for researchers studying the immune response to SARS-CoV-2, is where the repertoires were released. Sample metadata almost always included a de-identified subject ID, COVID-19 status, age in years and sex. Samples came from the ongoing ImmuneRACE study (first 160 participants) plus 1,254 subjects from 6 global collaborators.

Study-wide findings and limitations: The quantity of clinical and demographic metadata differed by source and by participant and was supplied without curation.

CDR3 length: 12 amino acids, cysteine to phenylalanine. Only the CDR3 region is kept as DNA, spanning 36 bases read in frame from base 1. At the junction V is shortened by 0 bases and J by 8 bases, with 4 bases in between. The germline V gene sets CDR1 to SNHLY and CDR2 to FYNNEI. TCRbeta CDR3 regions were amplified from genomic DNA using the immunoSEQ Assay, a bias-controlled multiplex PCR. Processing in the source paper ran as follows. Within the assay, amplification of reference gene primers was used to estimate how many nucleated cells each sample contained. To quantify the absolute abundance of each unique TCRbeta CDR3 rearrangement, sequence reads were collapsed and filtered. Productive Simpson clonality was computed per sample as the square root of Simpson's diversity index over productive rearrangements. TCRdb re-hosts the immuneACCESS table, in-frame sequences only. Its copies lack some clones; in the studies checked, an unresolved V gene accounts for under half of them, and the cause for the rest is not known. V and J calls and clone size are as listed in that table; D and trimming were resolved from the DNA. This sample has under 55,000 clones in its table, and around 78% of those were observed once. The ten largest clones take up 5.3% of the sample.

Whole blood was collected in K2EDTA tubes by collaborating institutions according to the institutions' own protocols. Collaborator samples were shipped for TCRbeta analysis as frozen whole blood, isolated PBMCs, or DNA extracted from either sample type. The V gene is TRBV2 and the J gene is TRBJ1-4; a confident D gene designation cannot be given. The specimen was peripheral blood. This TCR derives from a human donor in a cohort sampled during active COVID-19. This receptor has the CDR3 CASSEAREKLFF. The nucleotide sequence reads TGTGCCAGCAGTGAAGCGCGGGAAAAACTGTTTTTT.